The 25 T cell receptor beta chains given below trace back to one sample, sequenced in a study of blood T cells in healthy people across ages. The authors ran a second PCR of about 6 to 11 cycles using a sample-barcoded 5' primer and a J-beta primer mix. Using its own MiXCR run on the 5' RACE reads, TCRdb lists one record per CDR3 protein. Of roughly 1,000,000 distinct CDR3 sequences listed, approximately 26% are singletons. These records were also assigned to another study, of T cells of mothers and their children.

Sequenced material: blood. All receptors derive from a girl aged 2-9 years in good health.

V and J are TRBV7-8 and TRBJ1-5, with unresolved D. The CDR3 totals 14 residues. With 5 bases removed from V and 6 bases from J, the gap between germline ends came to 14 bases. Germline V gene data show CDR1 as SGHVS and CDR2 as FQNEAQ. CDR3 DNA sequence: TGTGCCAGCAGCCCTATAGCTTCTGGTCAGCCCCAGCATTTT. Residues: CASSPIASGQPQHF.

This chain links TRBV19 with TRBJ1-3; D unresolved. The CDR3 runs to 12 residues. The germline CDR1 and CDR2 sequences are LNHDA and SQIVND (reference sequence). V was clipped by 3 bases and J by 8 bases, with 8 bases between them. CDR3 sequence: CASSIFPDTIYF. In nucleotides, the CDR3 is TGTGCCAGTAGTATCTTCCCCGACACCATATATTTT.

This clonotype was found many times. The V gene is TRBV12-3 or TRBV12-4, the J gene TRBJ1-5; D unclear. The CDR3 is 12 residues long. V was trimmed by 6 bases and J by 5 bases, leaving 8 bases between them. The CDR3 reads CASSPRDQPQHF. DNA of the CDR3: TGTGCCAGCAGCCCTAGGGATCAGCCCCAGCATTTT.

This clonotype was counted between two and nine times. The CDR3 loop is CASSPGGAGVGYNEQFF. For the CDR3, the DNA is TGTGCCAGCAGCCCAGGGGGCGCGGGAGTAGGGTACAATGAGCAGTTCTTC. V is TRBV7-9 and J is TRBJ2-1; TRBD1 is a possible D gene (8 bases). The V end was cut by 5 bases, the J end by 4 bases, with 21 bases between. The CDR3 spans 17 residues. Germline V gives CDR1 SEHNR, CDR2 FQNEAQ (reference sequence).

This clonotype was seen more than once but under ten times. The chain recombines TRBV4-2 with TRBJ2-1, with 7 bases aligning to TRBD1. The CDR3 consists of 13 residues. The germline V gene has CDR1 LGHNA and CDR2 YNFKEQ. The trim removed 3 bases at V and 15 bases at J, leaving 11 bases unmatched. The CDR3 is CASSQDLTGFGFF. The CDR3 DNA reads as TGTGCCAGCAGCCAGGATCTGACAGGGTTCGGGTTCTTC.

This clonotype was found once. J is TRBJ2-7 and V is TRBV2, with D tentatively TRBD2 (6 bases). Trimming took off 5 bases at V and 7 bases at J, with 9 bases between the two ends. CDR3 length: 11 residues. Germline CDR1 SNHLY, CDR2 FYNNEI. CDR3 sequence: CASSWGVEQYF. CDR3 nucleotide sequence: TGTGCCAGCAGTTGGGGGGTTGAGCAGTACTTC. The entire variable domain, with the rest obtained from reference TRBV2 and TRBJ2-7, is as follows: EPEVTQTPSHQVTQMGQEVILRCVPISNHLYFYWYRQILGQKVEFLVSFYNNEISEKSEIFDDQFSVERPDGSNFTLKIRSTKLEDSAMYFCASSWGVEQYFGPGTRLTVT.

This clonotype was detected a few times. V and J are TRBV25-1 and TRBJ2-1; no clear D gene. The CDR3 length is 15 residues. The germline CDR1 and CDR2 sequences are MGHDK and SYGVNS. Trimming took 6 bases from V and 2 from J, leaving 14 bases between them. This CDR3 reads CASRGSARAYNEQFF. CDR3 nucleotides: TGTGCCAGCAGGGGAAGCGCCAGAGCCTACAATGAGCAGTTCTTC.

This clonotype was observed a handful of times. The chain recombines TRBV7-2 with TRBJ2-1; 14 bases match TRBD2. The CDR3 has 16 residues. The V segment lost 3 bases and the J segment 7 bases; nucleotides outside the gene matches: 5. Germline V gene sequence: CDR1 SGHTA, CDR2 FQGNSA. The CDR3 protein is CASSLRTSGGRNEQFF. The CDR3 DNA sequence: TGTGCCAGCAGCTTGAGGACTAGCGGGGGGAGGAATGAGCAGTTCTTC.

The chain employs TRBV4-1 and TRBJ1-5; no clear D. The CDR3 is made up of 14 amino acids. The germline gives CDR1 MGHRA, CDR2 YSYEKL. V dropped 4 bases and J dropped 5 bases, with 12 bases sitting between them. The CDR3 reads CASSRIRWDQPQHF. CDR3 DNA sequence: TGCGCCAGCAGCCGAATCCGGTGGGATCAGCCCCAGCATTTT.

V and J are TRBV4-3 and TRBJ2-5; 7 bases are a match to TRBD2. This CDR3 spans 18 amino acids. Unmatched junction bases numbered 13, after V lost 0 bases and J lost 3 bases. Germline lookup yields CDR1 LGHNA and CDR2 YSLEER. The CDR3 bases are TGCGCCAGCAGCCAAGATAGAAGCGGGACTGGAAATGAAGAGACCCAGTACTTC. It codes for CASSQDRSGTGNEETQYF.

The chain combines TRBV6-5 with TRBJ2-5; 8 nucleotides match TRBD1. The J call is in doubt because the DNA end fits TRBJ2-7 better. The CDR3 consists of 15 residues. Germline V gene data show CDR1 as MNHEY and CDR2 as SVGAGI. The CDR3 DNA follows: TGTGCCAGCAGAAACGGACAGGGATACTCCTACGAGCAGTACTTC. It codes for CASRNGQGYSYEQYF.

The V and J genes are TRBV3-1 and TRBJ2-5, with 10 bases lining up with TRBD1. CDR3 length: 15 amino acids. CDR1 LGHDT and CDR2 YNNKEL come from the germline V gene (reference sequence). Trimming at V came to 4 bases and at J to 3 bases, leaving 5 bases not matched to a gene. For the CDR3, the DNA is TGTGCCAGCAGCCCCCCTGGGACAGGGGAAGAGACCCAGTACTTC. It yields the protein CASSPPGTGEETQYF.

The sample holds many counts of this clonotype. The V gene is TRBV29-1, the J gene TRBJ2-5; D remains ambiguous. The V end lost 6 bases, the J end lost 4 bases, and 21 bases lay between the germline ends. Germline CDR1 SQVTM, CDR2 ANQGSEA. The CDR3 length is 15 residues. CDR3 coding DNA: TGCAGCGTGGTCGTTCTGGGTGGTTGGGGAGAGACCCAGTACTTC. Its protein product is CSVVVLGGWGETQYF.

With respect to this clonotype: A far larger clone differs by one base, so this is likely a read error. The conserved phenylalanine or tryptophan normally closing the CDR3 is absent here, so this likely arose from a read error. The V gene is TRBV7-2, the J gene TRBJ2-5; D is ambiguous. The CDR3 runs to 11 residues. Per germline, CDR1 SGHTA and CDR2 FQGNSA. V lost 5 bases and J lost 1, with 2 bases in between. In DNA form, the CDR3 reads TGTGCCAGCAGCCCCCAAGAGACCCAGTACCTC. Its translation: CASSPQETQYL.

The chain recombines TRBV25-1 with TRBJ2-6; D might be TRBD2 (5 bases). The germline gives CDR1 MGHDK, CDR2 SYGVNS. V shed 3 bases and J shed 2 bases, with 14 bases lying between them. The CDR3 is made up of 17 amino acids. DNA of the CDR3: TGTGCCAGCAGTGATGTTCCTATGGGAGCTGGGGCCAACGTCCTGACTTTC. Encoded protein: CASSDVPMGAGANVLTF.

This chain joins TRBV4-3 and TRBJ1-1; D might be TRBD1 (5 bases). V dropped 4 bases and J dropped 6 bases, with 24 bases sitting between them. The CDR3 loop spans 17 amino acids. Germline-derived CDR1 and CDR2 are LGHNA and YSLEER. This CDR3 is CASSLLHTGWGTAEAFF. CDR3 DNA: TGCGCCAGCAGCCTACTGCACACGGGATGGGGGACGGCTGAAGCTTTCTTT.

This clonotype was detected a few times. Compared with germline, one end of the junction differs, possibly owing to a read error. J is TRBJ2-7 and V is TRBV7-7; 9 bases fit TRBD1. This CDR3 has 15 amino acids. Germline lookup yields CDR1 SSHAT and CDR2 FNYEAQ (reference sequence). The CDR3 reads CASSLGQGEGYEQYF. The DNA of the CDR3 is TGTGCTAGCAGCTTGGGACAGGGCGAAGGCTACGAGCAGTACTTC.

This clonotype occurred a few times. The rearrangement uses TRBV6-5 and TRBJ2-7, with 7 bases identical to TRBD1. Germline loops: CDR1 MNHEY, CDR2 SVGAGI. The CDR3 loop spans 13 amino acids. The V segment lost 11 bases and the J segment 0 bases; nucleotides outside the gene matches: 7. CDR3 sequence (DNA): TGTGCCGCCACGGGACAGAGCTCCTACGAGCAGTACTTC. Translating gives CAATGQSSYEQYF.

This chain joins TRBV7-9 and TRBJ2-5, with D possibly TRBD2 on 6 matching bases. Gene TRBJ2-1 matches the end of the DNA better, so the J call may be wrong. This CDR3 spans 13 amino acids. Germline lookup yields CDR1 SEHNR and CDR2 FQNEAQ (reference sequence). CDR3 DNA sequence: TGTGCCAGCAGCGCGGGACTGGACCATGAGCAGTTCTTC. As protein: CASSAGLDHEQFF.

This clonotype was seen a handful of times. The gene calls are TRBV20-1 and TRBJ1-5; D gene unclear. CDR3 length: 12 amino acids. V lost 5 bases to trimming and J lost 4 bases, with 9 bases between them. Germline values: CDR1 DFQATT, CDR2 SNEGSKA (reference sequence). The CDR3 nucleotides read TGCAGTGCTTCTGACGGAAATCAGCCCCAGCATTTT. This sequence encodes CSASDGNQPQHF.

This clonotype was seen a handful of times. The CDR3 coding sequence is TGTGCCAGCAGCCTACGCCGGGACAGCTCTGGAAACACCATATATTTT. This codes for CASSLRRDSSGNTIYF. This chain uses TRBV4-2 with TRBJ1-3, with 7 bases aligning to TRBD1. This CDR3 region has 16 residues. The V gene end was trimmed by 4 bases and the J gene end by 0 bases; junction bases not matched to a gene: 6. Germline V gives CDR1 LGHNA, CDR2 YNFKEQ.

CDR3 sequence: CASSLASRSSGGYEQYF. CDR3 DNA: TGTGCCAGCAGCTTAGCAAGTAGATCTAGCGGAGGCTACGAGCAGTACTTC. The rearrangement joins TRBV7-2 to TRBJ2-5, with TRBD2 identical over 7 bases. Near its end, the DNA agrees better with TRBJ2-7, so the J call may be wrong. The CDR3 sequence is 17 residues long. Germline CDR1 SGHTA, CDR2 FQGNSA.

This clonotype was counted a few times. This chain joins TRBV29-1 and TRBJ2-3, with D maybe TRBD2 (6 bases). CDR1 and CDR2 from the germline V gene are SQVTM and ANQGSEA. V was pared by 5 bases and J by 2 bases, with 14 bases between. The CDR3 is 14 residues long. CDR3 nucleotide sequence: TGCAGCGTTTCGGGGGTGATTCTCACAGATACGCAGTATTTT. This encodes CSVSGVILTDTQYF.

This clonotype appeared a few times. V gene TRBV18 combines with J gene TRBJ2-1, with 10 nucleotides matching TRBD1. Germline V gene sequence: CDR1 KGHSH, CDR2 LQKENI. CDR3 length: 15 amino acids. V lost 6 bases to trimming and J lost 6 bases; unmatched junction nucleotides: 8. This CDR3 reads CASSPGGQGSNEQFF. The CDR3, as DNA: TGTGCCAGCTCCCCGGGGGGACAGGGGTCCAATGAGCAGTTCTTC.

The rearrangement uses TRBV6-5 and TRBJ2-5, with D unresolved. The end of the DNA is better explained by TRBJ2-1, so the J call may be wrong. This CDR3 has 15 amino acids. Germline V CDR1 and CDR2: MNHEY, SVGAGI. The CDR3 here is CASSYKGYPYNEQFF. CDR3 nucleotides: TGTGCCAGCAGTTACAAAGGGTATCCCTACAATGAGCAGTTCTTC.